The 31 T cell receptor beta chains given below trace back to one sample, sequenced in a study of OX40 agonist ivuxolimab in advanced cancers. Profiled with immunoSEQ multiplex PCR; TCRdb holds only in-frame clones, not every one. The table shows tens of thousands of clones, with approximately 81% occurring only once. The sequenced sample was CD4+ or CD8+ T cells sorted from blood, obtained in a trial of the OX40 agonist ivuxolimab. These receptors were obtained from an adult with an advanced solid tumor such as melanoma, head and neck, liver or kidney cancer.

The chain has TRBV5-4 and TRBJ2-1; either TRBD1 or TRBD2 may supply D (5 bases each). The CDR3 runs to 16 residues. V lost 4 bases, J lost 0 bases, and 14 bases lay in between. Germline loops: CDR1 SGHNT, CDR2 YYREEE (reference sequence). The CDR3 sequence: CASSPGTASSYNEQFF. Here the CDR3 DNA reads TGTGCCAGCAGCCCTGGGACCGCCAGCTCCTACAATGAGCAGTTCTTC.

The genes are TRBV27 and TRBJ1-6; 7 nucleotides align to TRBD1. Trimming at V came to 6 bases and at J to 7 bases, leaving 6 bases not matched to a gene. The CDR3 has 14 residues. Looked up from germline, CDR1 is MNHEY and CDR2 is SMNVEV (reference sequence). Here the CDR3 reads CASSSRDSNSPLHF. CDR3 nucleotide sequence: TGTGCCAGCAGCTCTCGGGACAGCAATTCACCCCTCCACTTT.

The CDR3 sequence is CASSTLGLAGVEDTQYF. The CDR3 coding sequence is TGTGCCAGCAGTACTTTGGGACTAGCGGGGGTCGAAGATACGCAGTATTTT. The chain uses TRBV2 and TRBJ2-3, with TRBD2 identical over 14 bases. V dropped 5 bases and J dropped 5; count of bases not matched to a gene: 9. Germline V CDR1 and CDR2: SNHLY, FYNNEI. The CDR3 is made up of 17 amino acids.

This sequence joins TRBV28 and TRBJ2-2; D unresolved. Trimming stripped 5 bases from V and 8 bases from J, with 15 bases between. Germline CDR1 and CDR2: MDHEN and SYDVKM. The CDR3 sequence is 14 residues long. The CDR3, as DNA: TGTGCCAGCAGTACGAACGCCGGTGGGGGGGAGCTGTTTTTT. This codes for CASSTNAGGGELFF.

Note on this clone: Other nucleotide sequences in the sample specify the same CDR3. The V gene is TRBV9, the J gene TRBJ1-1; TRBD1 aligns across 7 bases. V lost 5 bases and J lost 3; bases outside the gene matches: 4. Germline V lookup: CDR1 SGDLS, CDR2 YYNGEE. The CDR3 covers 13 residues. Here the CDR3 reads CASSSRGDTEAFF. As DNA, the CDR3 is TGTGCCAGCAGTTCCAGGGGGGACACTGAAGCTTTCTTT.

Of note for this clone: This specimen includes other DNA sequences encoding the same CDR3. As DNA, the CDR3 is TGTGCCAGCAGTCGGACAGGGAGAGACCAGCCCCAGCATTTT. The encoded protein is CASSRTGRDQPQHF. The V and J genes are TRBV6-1 and TRBJ1-5, with TRBD1 matching 8 bases. CDR1 MNHNS and CDR2 SASEGT come from the germline V gene. V lost 5 bases and J lost 7; bases outside the gene matches: 7. The CDR3 has 14 amino acids.

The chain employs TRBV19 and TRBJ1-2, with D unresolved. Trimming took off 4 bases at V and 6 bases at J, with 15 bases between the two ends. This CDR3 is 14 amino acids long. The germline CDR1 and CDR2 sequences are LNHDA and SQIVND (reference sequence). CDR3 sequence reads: CASSRPAGLDGYTF. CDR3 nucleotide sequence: TGTGCCAGTAGTAGGCCGGCGGGGTTGGATGGCTACACCTTC.

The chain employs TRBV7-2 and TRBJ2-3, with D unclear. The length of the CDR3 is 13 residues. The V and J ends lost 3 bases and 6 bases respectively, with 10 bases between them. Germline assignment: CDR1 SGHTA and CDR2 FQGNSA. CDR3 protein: CASSLGVGDTQYF. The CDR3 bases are TGTGCCAGCAGCTTGGGCGTGGGGGATACGCAGTATTTT. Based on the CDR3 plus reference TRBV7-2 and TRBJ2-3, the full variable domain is GAGVSQSPSNKVTEKGKDVELRCDPISGHTALYWYRQSLGQGLEFLIYFQGNSAPDKSGLPSDRFSAERTGGSVSTLTIQRTQQEDSAVYLCASSLGVGDTQYFGPGTRLTVL.

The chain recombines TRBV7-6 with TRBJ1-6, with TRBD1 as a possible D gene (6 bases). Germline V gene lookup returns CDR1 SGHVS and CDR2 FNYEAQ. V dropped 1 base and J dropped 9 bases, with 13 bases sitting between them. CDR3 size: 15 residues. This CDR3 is CASSLGPTGGSPLHF. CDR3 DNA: TGTGCCAGCAGCTTAGGTCCGACAGGTGGTTCACCCCTCCACTTT.

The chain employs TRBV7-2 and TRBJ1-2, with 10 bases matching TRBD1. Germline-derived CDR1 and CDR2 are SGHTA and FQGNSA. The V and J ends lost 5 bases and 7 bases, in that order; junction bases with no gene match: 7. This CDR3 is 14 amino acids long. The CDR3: CASSPHGTGAGYTF. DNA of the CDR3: TGTGCCAGCAGCCCCCATGGGACAGGGGCTGGCTACACCTTC.

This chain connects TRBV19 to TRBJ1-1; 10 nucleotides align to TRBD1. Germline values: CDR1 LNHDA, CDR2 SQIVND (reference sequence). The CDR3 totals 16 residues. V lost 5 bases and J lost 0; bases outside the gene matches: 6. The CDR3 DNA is TGTGCCAGTAGTCCGGGACAGGGGCTCATGAACACTGAAGCTTTCTTT. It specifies CASSPGQGLMNTEAFF.

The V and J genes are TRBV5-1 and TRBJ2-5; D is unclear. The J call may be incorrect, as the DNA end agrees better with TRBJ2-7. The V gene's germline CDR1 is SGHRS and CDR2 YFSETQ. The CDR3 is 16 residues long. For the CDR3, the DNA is TGCGCCAGCAGCTGGATGGAAGGGATCCCCTCCTACGAGCAGTACTTC. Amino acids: CASSWMEGIPSYEQYF.

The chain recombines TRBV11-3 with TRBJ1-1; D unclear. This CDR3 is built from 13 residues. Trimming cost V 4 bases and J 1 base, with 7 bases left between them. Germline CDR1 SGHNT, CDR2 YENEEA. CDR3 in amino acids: CASSSLGNTEAFF. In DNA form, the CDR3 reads TGTGCCAGCAGCTCCCTCGGGAACACTGAAGCTTTCTTT.

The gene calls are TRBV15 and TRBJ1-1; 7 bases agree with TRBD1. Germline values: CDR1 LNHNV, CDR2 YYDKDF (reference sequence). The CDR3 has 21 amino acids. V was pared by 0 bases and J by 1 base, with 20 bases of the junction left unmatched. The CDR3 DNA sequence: TGTGCCACCAGCAGAGATCAAGACAGGGCCTACCACAATAACTGGAACACTGAAGCTTTCTTT. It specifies CATSRDQDRAYHNNWNTEAFF.

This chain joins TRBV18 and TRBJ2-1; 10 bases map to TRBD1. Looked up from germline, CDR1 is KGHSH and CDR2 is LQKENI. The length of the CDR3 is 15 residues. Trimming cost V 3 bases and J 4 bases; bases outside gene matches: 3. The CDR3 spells CASSPMGQGYNEQFF. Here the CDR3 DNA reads TGTGCCAGCTCACCGATGGGACAGGGGTACAATGAGCAGTTCTTC.

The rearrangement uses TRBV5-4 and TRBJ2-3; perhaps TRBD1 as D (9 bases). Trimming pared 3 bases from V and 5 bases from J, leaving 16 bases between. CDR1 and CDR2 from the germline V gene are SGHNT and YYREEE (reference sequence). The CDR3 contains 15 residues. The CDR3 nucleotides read TGTGCCAGCAGCTCGGGGGGGACAGGGAGAGATACGCAGTATTTT. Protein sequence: CASSSGGTGRDTQYF.

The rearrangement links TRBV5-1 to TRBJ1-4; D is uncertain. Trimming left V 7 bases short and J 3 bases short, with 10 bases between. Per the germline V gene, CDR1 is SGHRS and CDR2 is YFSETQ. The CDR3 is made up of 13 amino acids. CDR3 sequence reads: CASGPAPNEKLFF. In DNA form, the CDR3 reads TGCGCCAGCGGCCCTGCCCCTAATGAAAAACTGTTTTTT.

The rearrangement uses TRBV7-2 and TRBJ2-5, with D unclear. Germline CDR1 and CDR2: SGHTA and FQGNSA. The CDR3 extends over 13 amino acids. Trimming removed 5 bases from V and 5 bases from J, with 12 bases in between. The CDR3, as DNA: TGTGCCAGCAGCCCCCGGGCCACGGAGACCCAGTACTTC. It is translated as CASSPRATETQYF.

As DNA, the CDR3 is TGTGTCGCAAGGCAGGGCTGGTCCGAGCAGTACTTC. Translating gives CVARQGWSEQYF. This sequence joins TRBV30 and TRBJ2-7, with D possibly matching TRBD1 (5 bases). This CDR3 comprises 12 residues. CDR1 is GTSNPN and CDR2 is SVGIG in the germline V gene (reference sequence).

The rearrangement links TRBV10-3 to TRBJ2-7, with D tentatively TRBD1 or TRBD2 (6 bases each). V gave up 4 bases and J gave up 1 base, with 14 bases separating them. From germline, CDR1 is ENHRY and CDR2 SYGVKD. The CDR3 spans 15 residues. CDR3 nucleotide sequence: TGTGCCATCAGTGCAAAGGAGGGACAATCCTACGAGCAGTACGTC. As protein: CAISAKEGQSYEQYV.

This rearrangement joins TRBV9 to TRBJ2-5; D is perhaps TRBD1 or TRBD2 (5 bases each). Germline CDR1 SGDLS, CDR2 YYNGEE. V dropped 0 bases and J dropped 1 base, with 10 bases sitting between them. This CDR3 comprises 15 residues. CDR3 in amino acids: CASSVAPGGQETQYF. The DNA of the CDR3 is TGTGCCAGCAGCGTAGCCCCTGGGGGCCAAGAGACCCAGTACTTC.

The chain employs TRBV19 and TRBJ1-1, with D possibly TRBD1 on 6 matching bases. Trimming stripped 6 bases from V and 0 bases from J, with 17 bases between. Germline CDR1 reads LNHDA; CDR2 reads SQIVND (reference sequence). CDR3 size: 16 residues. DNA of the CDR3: TGTGCCAGTAGCTCAGGGGCCCTCGGCATGAACACTGAAGCTTTCTTT. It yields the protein CASSSGALGMNTEAFF.

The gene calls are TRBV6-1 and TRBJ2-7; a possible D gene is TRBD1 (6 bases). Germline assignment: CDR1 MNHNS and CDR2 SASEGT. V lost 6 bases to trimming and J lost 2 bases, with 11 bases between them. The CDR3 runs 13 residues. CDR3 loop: CASRAGVAYEQYV. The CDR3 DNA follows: TGTGCCAGCAGGGCAGGGGTTGCCTACGAGCAGTACGTC.

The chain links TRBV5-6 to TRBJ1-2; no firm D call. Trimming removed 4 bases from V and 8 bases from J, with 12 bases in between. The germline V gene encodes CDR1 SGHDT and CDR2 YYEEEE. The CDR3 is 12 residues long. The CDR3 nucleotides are TGTGCCAGCAGCCAGACGGCGGAGGGCTACACCTTC. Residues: CASSQTAEGYTF.

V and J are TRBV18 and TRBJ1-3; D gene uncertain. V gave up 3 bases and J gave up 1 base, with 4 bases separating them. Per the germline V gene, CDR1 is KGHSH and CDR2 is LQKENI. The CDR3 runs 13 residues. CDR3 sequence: CASSPVSGNTIYF. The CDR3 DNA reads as TGTGCCAGCTCACCGGTATCTGGAAACACCATATATTTT.

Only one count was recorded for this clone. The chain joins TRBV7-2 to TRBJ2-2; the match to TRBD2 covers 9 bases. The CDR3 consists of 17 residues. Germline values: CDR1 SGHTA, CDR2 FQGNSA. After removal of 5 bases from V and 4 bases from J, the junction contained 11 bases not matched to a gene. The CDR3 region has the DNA TGTGCCAGCAGCACCTCGGGGCTAGCGGGGACCACCGGGGAGCTGTTTTTT. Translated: CASSTSGLAGTTGELFF.

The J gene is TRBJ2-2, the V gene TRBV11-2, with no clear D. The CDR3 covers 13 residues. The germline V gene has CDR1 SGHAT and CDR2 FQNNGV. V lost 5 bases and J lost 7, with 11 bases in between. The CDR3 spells CASSLRSNGELFF. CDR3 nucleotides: TGTGCCAGCAGCCTCAGATCGAACGGGGAGCTGTTTTTT.

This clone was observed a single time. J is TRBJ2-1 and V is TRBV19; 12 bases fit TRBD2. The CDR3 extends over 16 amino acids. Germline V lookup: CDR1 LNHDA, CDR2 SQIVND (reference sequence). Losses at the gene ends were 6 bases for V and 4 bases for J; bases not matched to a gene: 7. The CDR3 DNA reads TGTGCCAGTAGACTAGCGGGGGGCCAGAAATACAATGAGCAGTTCTTC. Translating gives CASRLAGGQKYNEQFF.

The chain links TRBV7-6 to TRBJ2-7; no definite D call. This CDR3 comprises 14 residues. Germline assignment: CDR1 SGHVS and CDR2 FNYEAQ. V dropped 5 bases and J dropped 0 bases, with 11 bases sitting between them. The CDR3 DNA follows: TGTGCCAGCAGCCCAGAATGGAGCTCCTACGAGCAGTACTTC. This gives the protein CASSPEWSSYEQYF.

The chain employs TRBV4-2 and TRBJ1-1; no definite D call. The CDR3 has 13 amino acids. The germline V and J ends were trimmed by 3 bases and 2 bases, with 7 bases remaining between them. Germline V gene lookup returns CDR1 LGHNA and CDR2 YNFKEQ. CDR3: CASSQNSNTEAFF. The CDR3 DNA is TGTGCCAGCAGCCAGAACAGTAACACTGAAGCTTTCTTT.

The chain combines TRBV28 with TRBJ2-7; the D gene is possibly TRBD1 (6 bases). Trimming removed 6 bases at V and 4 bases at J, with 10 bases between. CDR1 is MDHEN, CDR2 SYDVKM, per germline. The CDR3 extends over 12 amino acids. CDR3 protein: CASSLTGYEQYV. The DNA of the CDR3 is TGTGCCAGCAGCCTGACAGGTTACGAGCAGTACGTC.